This T cell receptor beta chain appears in the sequencing data of a study of T cells in tuberculosis. Study context: A South African cohort included IGRA-negative adolescents, latently infected IGRA-positive adolescents and adults with active tuberculosis. Within 7 days of starting treatment, or before, PBMC were stored.

Time point denoted: new active TB diagnosis, blood taken before or within 7 days of starting treatment. V was cut by 0 bases and J by 5 bases, with 11 bases left in between. CDR3 size: 14 residues. Germline CDR1 is SGHDT and CDR2 is YYEEEE. Findings and caveats of the study: A GMM-specific repertoire classifier reached around 85% accuracy, AUROC about 0.87. Active tuberculosis TCR-alpha repertoires lay closer to GMM-specific TCRs than IGRA-negative controls, suggesting clonal expansion.

Clones were sequenced by immunoSEQ multiplex PCR, and TCRdb holds only the in-frame ones, with some missing. The sample lists 35,000 to 45,000 clones, approximately 94% occurring once. In regard to this clone: As yet, its antigen is unknown.

This clonotype was obtained from an adult with tuberculosis. The chain links TRBV5-6 to TRBJ1-1; a weak D match, TRBD1 (5 bases). The specimen comprised PBMCs, sampled at tuberculosis diagnosis. This CDR3 is CASSLGQRGTEAFF. The CDR3 coding sequence is TGTGCCAGCAGCTTGGGACAGCGGGGGACTGAAGCTTTCTTT. Combining the CDR3 with reference TRBV5-6 and TRBJ1-1 gives the whole variable domain DAGVTQSPTHLIKTRGQQVTLRCSPKSGHDTVSWYQQALGQGPQFIFQYYEEEERQRGNFPDRFSGHQFPNYSSELNVNALLLGDSALYLCASSLGQRGTEAFFGQGTRLTVV.